This TCR beta chain comes out of a study of shared clonotypes between healthy human individuals. The V gene's germline CDR1 is SGHAT and CDR2 FQNNGV. The CDR3 loop spans 16 amino acids. The V end was cut by 2 bases, the J end by 3 bases, with 14 bases between. Once extracted for a subset, genomic DNA was divided evenly among several immunoSEQ plates. Methods used by the authors: ImmunoSEQ sequences covered only the junction and lacked quality scores; filtering therefore differed. The data were produced by immunoSEQ multiplex PCR, yet TCRdb's version contains in-frame clones alone and is incomplete. V and J calls and clone size are as listed in that table; D and trimming were resolved from the DNA. The repertoire consists of 2 million to 2.5 million clones, with approximately 96% occurring once and the leading ten covering less than 0.15%. This clone was detected once. All donors were healthy HIV-negative adults lacking recent acute infections or vaccinations.

Sequencing was done on a sample of naive CD4+ T cells sorted from blood. Subset denoted: CD45RA+ positively selected. This clonotype was sampled from a man between 18 and 35 years old in good health. The gene calls are TRBV11-2 and TRBJ2-4; a weak D match, TRBD2 (5 bases). CDR3 nucleotides: TGTGCCAGCAGCTTACATTTCGGGGTAGACAAAAACATTCAGTACTTC. Translated: CASSLHFGVDKNIQYF.